This T cell receptor (beta chain) was observed in a study of blood T cells in healthy people across ages. This CDR3 has 16 amino acids. In germline, CDR1 is MNHNY, CDR2 SVGAGI (reference sequence). This clonotype was counted a few times. Primers used in a second PCR of about 7 to 11 cycles were a sample-barcoded 5' primer and a J-beta primer mix. A single record per CDR3 protein comes from TCRdb applying MiXCR to the 5' RACE reads. The sample has 750,000 to 950,000 distinct CDR3 sequences, around a quarter seen once. These data are also associated with another study on T cells of mothers and their children.

The chain has TRBV6-6 and TRBJ2-5; 10 positions agree with TRBD2. The J call may be mistaken, given a closer DNA end match to TRBJ2-1. The source material was blood. The receptor comes from a boy aged 5-17 years in good health. The CDR3 protein is CASRVASGGTYNEQFF. CDR3 sequence (DNA): TGTGCCAGCAGAGTCGCTAGCGGGGGCACGTACAATGAGCAGTTCTTC.